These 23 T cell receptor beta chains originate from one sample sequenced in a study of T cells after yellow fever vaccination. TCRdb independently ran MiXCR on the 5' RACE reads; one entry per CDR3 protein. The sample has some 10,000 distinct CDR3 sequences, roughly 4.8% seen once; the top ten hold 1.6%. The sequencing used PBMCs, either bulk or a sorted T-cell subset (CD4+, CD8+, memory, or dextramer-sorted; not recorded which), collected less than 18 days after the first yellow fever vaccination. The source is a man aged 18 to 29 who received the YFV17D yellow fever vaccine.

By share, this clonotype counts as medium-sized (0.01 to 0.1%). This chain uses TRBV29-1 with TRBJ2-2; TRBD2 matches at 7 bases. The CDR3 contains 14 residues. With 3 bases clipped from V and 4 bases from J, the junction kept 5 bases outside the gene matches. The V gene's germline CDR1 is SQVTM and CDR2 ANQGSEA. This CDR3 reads CSVEGTKGTGELFF. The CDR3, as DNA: TGCAGCGTTGAGGGGACTAAGGGCACCGGGGAGCTGTTTTTT.

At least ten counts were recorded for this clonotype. Here the CDR3 DNA reads TGTGCCAGCAGCTTAACGTTCGGGGGGGCTGGTGGCTACACCTTC. Amino acids: CASSLTFGGAGGYTF. The chain has TRBV7-3 and TRBJ1-2; TRBD1 is a possible D gene (6 bases). The CDR3 is 15 residues long. The V and J ends lost 0 bases and 7 bases respectively, with 15 bases between them. Germline loops: CDR1 SGHTA, CDR2 FQGTGA.

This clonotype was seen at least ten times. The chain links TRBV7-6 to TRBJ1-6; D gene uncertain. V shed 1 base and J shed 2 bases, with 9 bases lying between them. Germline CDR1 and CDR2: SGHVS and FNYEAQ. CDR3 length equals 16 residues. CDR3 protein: CASSLGTEPYNSPLHF. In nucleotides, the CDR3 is TGTGCCAGCAGCTTAGGGACGGAACCCTATAATTCACCCCTCCACTTT.

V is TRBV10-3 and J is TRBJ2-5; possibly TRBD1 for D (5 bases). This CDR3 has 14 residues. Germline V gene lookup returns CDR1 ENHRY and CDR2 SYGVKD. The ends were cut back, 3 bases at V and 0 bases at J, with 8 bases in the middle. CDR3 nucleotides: TGTGCCATCAGTGACAGGGCATACCAAGAGACCCAGTACTTC. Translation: CAISDRAYQETQYF.

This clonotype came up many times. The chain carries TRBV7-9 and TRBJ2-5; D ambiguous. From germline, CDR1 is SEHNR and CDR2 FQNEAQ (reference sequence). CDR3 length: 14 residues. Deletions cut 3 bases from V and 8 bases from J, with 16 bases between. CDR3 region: CASSLGSQSPTQYF. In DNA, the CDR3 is TGTGCCAGCAGCTTGGGGTCACAGTCCCCAACCCAGTACTTC. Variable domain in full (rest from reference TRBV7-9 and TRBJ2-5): DTGVSQNPRHKITKRGQNVTFRCDPISEHNRLYWYRQTLGQGPEFLTYFQNEAQLEKSRLLSDRFSAERPKGSFSTLEIQRTEQGDSAMYLCASSLGSQSPTQYFGPGTRLLVL.

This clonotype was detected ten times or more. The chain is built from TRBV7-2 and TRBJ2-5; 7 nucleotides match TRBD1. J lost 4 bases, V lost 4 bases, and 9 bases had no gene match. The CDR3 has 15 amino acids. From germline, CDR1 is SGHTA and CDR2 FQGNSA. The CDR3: CASSYRRDSSETQYF. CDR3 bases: TGTGCCAGCAGCTATCGTCGGGACAGCTCAGAGACCCAGTACTTC.

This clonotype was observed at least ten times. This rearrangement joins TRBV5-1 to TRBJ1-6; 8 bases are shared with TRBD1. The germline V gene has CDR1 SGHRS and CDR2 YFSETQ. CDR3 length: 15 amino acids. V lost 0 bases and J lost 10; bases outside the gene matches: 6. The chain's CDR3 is CASSLGTGTLSPLHF. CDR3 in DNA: TGCGCCAGCAGCTTGGGGACAGGGACCTTATCACCCCTCCACTTT.

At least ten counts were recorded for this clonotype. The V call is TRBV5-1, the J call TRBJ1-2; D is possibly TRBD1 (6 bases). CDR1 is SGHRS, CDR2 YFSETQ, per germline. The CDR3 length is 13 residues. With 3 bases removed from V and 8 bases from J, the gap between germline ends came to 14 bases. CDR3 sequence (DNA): TGCGCCAGCAGCTCCGCAGGGGACGGGGGCTACACCTTC. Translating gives CASSSAGDGGYTF.

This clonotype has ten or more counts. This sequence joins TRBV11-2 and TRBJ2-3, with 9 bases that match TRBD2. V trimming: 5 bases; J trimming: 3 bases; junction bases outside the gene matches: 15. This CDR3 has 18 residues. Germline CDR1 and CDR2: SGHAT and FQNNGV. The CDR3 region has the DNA TGTGCCAGCAGCCCCCCATTGTGGACTAGCGTTGGAACAGATACGCAGTATTTT. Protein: CASSPPLWTSVGTDTQYF.

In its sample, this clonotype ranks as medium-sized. As DNA, the CDR3 is TGCAGTGCCCTCAACAGGGGGGGCTATGGCTACACCTTC. Its protein product is CSALNRGGYGYTF. The chain combines TRBV20-1 with TRBJ1-2; 8 bases align to TRBD1. The CDR3 spans 13 residues. V was pared by 6 bases and J by 4 bases, with 7 bases of the junction left unmatched. Germline V CDR1 and CDR2: DFQATT, SNEGSKA (reference sequence).

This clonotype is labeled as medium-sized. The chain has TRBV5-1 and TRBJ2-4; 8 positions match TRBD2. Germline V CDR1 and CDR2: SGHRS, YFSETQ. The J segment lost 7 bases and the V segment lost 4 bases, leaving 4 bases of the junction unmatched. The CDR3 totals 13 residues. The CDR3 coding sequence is TGCGCCAGCAGCCCCTTAGCGGGGAACATTCAGTACTTC. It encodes CASSPLAGNIQYF.

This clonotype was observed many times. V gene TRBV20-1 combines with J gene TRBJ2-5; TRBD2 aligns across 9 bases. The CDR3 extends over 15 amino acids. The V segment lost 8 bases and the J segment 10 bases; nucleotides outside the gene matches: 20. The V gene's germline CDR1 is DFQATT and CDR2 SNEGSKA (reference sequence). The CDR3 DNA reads TGCAGTCTTGGGCCTCGAAGCGGGGGGTCGCAGGACCAGTACTTC. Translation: CSLGPRSGGSQDQYF.

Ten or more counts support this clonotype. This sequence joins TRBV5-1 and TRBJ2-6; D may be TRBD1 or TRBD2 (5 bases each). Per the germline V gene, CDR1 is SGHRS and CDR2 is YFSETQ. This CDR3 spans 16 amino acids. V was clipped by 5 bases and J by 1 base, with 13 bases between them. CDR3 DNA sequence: TGCGCCAGCAGTCGGGACGGAACTTCTGGGGCCAACGTCCTGACTTTC. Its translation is CASSRDGTSGANVLTF.

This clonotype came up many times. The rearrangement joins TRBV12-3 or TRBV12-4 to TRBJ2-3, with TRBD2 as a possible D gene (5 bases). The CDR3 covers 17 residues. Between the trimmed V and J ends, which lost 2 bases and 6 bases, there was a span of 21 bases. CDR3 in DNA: TGTGCCAGCAGTTTAAGTCTTGATCGGGGTTCCAGGGATACGCAGTATTTT. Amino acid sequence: CASSLSLDRGSRDTQYF.

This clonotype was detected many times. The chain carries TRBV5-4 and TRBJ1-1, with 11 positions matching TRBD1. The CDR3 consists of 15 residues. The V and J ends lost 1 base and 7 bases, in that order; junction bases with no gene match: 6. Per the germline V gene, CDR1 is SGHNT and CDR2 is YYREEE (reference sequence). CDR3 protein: CASSLSGQGAGEAFF. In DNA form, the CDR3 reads TGTGCCAGCAGCTTGAGTGGACAGGGGGCGGGTGAAGCTTTCTTT.

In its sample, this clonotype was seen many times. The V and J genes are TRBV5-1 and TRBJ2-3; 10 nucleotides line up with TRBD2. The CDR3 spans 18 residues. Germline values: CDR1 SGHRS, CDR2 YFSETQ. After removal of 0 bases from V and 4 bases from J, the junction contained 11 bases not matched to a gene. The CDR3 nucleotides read TGCGCCAGCAGCTTGGTAAGCGGGGGGGCCGGAGCCTCAGATACGCAGTATTTT. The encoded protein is CASSLVSGGAGASDTQYF.

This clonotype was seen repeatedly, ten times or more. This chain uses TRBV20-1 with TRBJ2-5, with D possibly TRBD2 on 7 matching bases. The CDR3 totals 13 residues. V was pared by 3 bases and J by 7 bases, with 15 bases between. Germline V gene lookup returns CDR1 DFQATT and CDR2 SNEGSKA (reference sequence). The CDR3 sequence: CSASRGGPRTQYF. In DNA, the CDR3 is TGCAGTGCTAGCCGCGGGGGCCCGCGGACCCAGTACTTC.

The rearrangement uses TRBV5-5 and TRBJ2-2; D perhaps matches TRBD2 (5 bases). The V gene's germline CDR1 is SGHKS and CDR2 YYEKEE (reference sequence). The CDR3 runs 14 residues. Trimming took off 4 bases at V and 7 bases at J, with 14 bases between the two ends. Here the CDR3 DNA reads TGTGCCAGCAGCCTCGGGATCCTCTGCGGGGAGCTGTTTTTT. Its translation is CASSLGILCGELFF.

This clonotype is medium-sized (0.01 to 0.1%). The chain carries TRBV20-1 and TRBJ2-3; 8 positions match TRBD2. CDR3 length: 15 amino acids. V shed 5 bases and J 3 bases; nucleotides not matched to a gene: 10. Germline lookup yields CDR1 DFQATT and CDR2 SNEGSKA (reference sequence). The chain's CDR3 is CSAHSAGGGTDTQYF. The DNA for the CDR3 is TGCAGTGCTCATTCTGCGGGGGGAGGAACAGATACGCAGTATTTT.

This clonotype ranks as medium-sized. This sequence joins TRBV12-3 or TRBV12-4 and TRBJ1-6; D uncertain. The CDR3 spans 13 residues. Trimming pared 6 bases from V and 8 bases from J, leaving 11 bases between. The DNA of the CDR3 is TGTGCCAGCAGCCCCCAAAGGGATTCACCCCTCCACTTT. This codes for CASSPQRDSPLHF.

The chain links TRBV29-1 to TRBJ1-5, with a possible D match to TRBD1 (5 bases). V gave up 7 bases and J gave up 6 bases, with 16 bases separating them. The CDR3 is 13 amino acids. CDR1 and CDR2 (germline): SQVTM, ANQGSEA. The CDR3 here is CSASRDFGQPQHF. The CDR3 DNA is TGCAGCGCGTCCCGGGACTTCGGTCAGCCCCAGCATTTT.

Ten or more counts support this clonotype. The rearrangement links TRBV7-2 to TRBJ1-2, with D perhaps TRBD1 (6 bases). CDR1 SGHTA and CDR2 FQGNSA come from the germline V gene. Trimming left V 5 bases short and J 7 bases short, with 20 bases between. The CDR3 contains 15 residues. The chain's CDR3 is CASSPGVSQGTGYTF. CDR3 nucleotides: TGTGCCAGCAGCCCAGGGGTCAGCCAAGGGACTGGCTACACCTTC.

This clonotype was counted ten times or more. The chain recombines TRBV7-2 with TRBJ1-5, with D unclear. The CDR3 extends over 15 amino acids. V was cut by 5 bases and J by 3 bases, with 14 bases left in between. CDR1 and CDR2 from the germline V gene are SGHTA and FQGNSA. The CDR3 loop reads CASSRGGSDNQPQHF. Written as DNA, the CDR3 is TGTGCCAGCAGCAGAGGAGGGTCAGACAATCAGCCCCAGCATTTT.